The clone carrying this T cell receptor (beta chain) was recorded at least ten times. V lost 2 bases, J lost 5 bases, and 3 bases lay in between. The CDR3 extends over 11 amino acids. Germline CDR1 WSHSY, CDR2 SAAADI. This sample is part of a study of T-cell reconstitution after alpha-beta-depleted transplantation in children. Preparation of the TCRbeta library was carried out with unique molecular identifiers. TCRdb called the PCR reads again in MiXCR, with one record for every CDR3 protein. Of about 360,000 distinct CDR3 sequences listed, about an eighth are singletons. The input for sequencing was PBMCs, taken from the stem cell graft. The chain is built from TRBV10-2 and TRBJ1-2; D gene uncertain. This sequence originates from a human donor who donated a stem cell graft to a child with Fanconi anemia. In DNA, the CDR3 is TGCGCCAGCAGTGAGGGGTATGGCTACACCTTC. This gives the protein CASSEGYGYTF.